The clone carrying this TCR beta chain appeared a few times. Its antigen remains unknown. This specimen comes from a study of T cells in localized non-small cell lung cancer. The method was immunoSEQ multiplex PCR; TCRdb's version includes in-frame clones alone and lacks a portion of them. The table records over a thousand clones, approximately 31% of them present only once. With 3 bases clipped from V and 10 bases from J, the junction kept 9 bases outside the gene matches. Germline assignment: CDR1 KGHSH and CDR2 LQKENI. There are 14 residues in the CDR3. Study-wide results and caveats: For the top 100 tumor clones, a median around 61 also appeared in adjacent lung. A denser population of T cells in blood accompanied longer overall survival. Among the tissues sampled, uninvolved adjacent lung had the highest T cell clonality, above tumor.

Sequenced here: normal lung tissue next to the tumor, sampled before any cancer treatment. This TCR came from a man aged 35-75 years with stage I squamous cell lung carcinoma. The V and J genes are TRBV18 and TRBJ2-3; 8 bases agree with TRBD1. The DNA of the CDR3 is TGTGCCAGCTCACCCGGGACAGGCGGTTGGGCGCAGTATTTT. This encodes CASSPGTGGWAQYF.